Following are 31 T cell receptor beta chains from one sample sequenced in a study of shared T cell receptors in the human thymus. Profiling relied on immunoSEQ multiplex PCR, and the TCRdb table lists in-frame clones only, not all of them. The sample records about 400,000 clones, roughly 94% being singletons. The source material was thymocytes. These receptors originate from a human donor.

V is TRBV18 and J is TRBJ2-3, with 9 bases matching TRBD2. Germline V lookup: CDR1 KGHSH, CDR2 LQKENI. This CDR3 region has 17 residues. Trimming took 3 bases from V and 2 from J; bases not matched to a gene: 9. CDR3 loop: CASSPHRLAEITDTQYF. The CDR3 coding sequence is TGTGCCAGCTCACCCCACCGACTAGCGGAGATCACAGATACGCAGTATTTT.

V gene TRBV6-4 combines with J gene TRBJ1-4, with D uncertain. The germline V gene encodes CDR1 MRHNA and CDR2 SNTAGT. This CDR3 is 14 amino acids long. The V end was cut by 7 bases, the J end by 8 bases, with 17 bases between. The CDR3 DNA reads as TGTGCCAGCATCCCCCCGCCGCCGGGAGAAAAACTGTTTTTT. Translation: CASIPPPPGEKLFF.

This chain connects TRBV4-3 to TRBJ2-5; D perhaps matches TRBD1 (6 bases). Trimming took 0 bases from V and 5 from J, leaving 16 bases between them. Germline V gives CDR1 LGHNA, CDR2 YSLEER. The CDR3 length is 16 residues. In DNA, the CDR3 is TGCGCCAGCAGCCAAGATCTCGGCAGGGGTTCGGAGACCCAGTACTTC. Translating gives CASSQDLGRGSETQYF.

The CDR3 protein is CATKRSAVTNEQFF. DNA of the CDR3: TGTGCCACCAAGAGGTCGGCAGTCACAAATGAGCAGTTCTTC. The chain employs TRBV28 and TRBJ2-1, with unresolved D. The CDR3 totals 14 residues. V was trimmed by 10 bases and J by 7 bases, leaving 20 bases between them. Germline lookup yields CDR1 MDHEN and CDR2 SYDVKM.

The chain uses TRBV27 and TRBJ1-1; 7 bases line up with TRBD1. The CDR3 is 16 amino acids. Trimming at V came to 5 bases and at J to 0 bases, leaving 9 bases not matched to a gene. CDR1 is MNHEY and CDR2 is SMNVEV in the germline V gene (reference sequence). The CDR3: CASSPWDSQLNTEAFF. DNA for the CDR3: TGTGCCAGCAGTCCTTGGGACAGCCAATTGAACACTGAAGCTTTCTTT.

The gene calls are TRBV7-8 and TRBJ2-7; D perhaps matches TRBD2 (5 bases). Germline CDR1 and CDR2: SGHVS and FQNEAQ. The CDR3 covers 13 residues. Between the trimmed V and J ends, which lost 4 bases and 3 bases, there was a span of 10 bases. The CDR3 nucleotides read TGTGCCAGCAGCTCTCAAGGGAGCTACGAGCAGTACTTC. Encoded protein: CASSSQGSYEQYF.

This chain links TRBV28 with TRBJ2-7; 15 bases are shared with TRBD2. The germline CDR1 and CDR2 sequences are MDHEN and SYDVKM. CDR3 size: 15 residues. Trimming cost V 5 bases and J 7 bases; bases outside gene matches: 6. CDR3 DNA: TGTGCCAGCAGTCTTGGACTAGCGGGAGGGAAAGAGCAGTACTTC. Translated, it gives CASSLGLAGGKEQYF.

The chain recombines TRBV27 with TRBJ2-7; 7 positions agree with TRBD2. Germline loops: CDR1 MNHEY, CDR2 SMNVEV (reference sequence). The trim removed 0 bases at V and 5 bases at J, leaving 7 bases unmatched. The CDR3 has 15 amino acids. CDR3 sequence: CASSLSSRENDEQYF. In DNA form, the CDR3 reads TGTGCCAGCAGTTTATCATCGCGGGAGAATGACGAGCAGTACTTC.

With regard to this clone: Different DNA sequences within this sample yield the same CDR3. The CDR3 sequence is CSASLPDTQYF. As DNA, the CDR3 is TGCAGTGCTAGTCTACCAGATACGCAGTATTTT. The chain couples TRBV20-1 to TRBJ2-3; D is ambiguous. Per germline, CDR1 DFQATT and CDR2 SNEGSKA (reference sequence). This CDR3 has 11 residues. The V end was cut by 3 bases, the J end by 4 bases, with 5 bases between.

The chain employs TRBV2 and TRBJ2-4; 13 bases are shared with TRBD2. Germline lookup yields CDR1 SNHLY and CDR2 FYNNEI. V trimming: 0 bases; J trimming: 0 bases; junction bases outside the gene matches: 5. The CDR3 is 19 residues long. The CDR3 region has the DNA TGTGCCAGCAGTGAAGCGGGCGGACTAGCGGGAGTAGCCAAAAACATTCAGTACTTC. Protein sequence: CASSEAGGLAGVAKNIQYF.

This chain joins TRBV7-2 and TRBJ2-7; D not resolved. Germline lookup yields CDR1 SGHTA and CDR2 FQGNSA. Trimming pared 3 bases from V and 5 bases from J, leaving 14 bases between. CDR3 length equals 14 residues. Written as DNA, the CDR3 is TGTGCCAGCAGCTTCATTCAGGCCCGCCACGAGCAGTACTTC. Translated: CASSFIQARHEQYF.

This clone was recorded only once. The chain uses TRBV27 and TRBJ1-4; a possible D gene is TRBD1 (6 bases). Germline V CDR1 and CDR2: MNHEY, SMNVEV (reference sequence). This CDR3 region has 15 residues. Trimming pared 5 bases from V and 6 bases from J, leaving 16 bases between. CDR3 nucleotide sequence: TGTGCCAGCAGTATCACAGGGAAAGGACATGAAAAACTGTTTTTT. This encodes CASSITGKGHEKLFF.

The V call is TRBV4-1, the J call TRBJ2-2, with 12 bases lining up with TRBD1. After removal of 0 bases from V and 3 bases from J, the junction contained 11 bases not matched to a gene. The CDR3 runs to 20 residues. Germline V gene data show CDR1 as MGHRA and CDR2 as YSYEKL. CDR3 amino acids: CASSQEGGQGAWRDTGELFF. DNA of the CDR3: TGCGCCAGCAGCCAAGAGGGGGGACAGGGGGCCTGGAGGGACACCGGGGAGCTGTTTTTT.

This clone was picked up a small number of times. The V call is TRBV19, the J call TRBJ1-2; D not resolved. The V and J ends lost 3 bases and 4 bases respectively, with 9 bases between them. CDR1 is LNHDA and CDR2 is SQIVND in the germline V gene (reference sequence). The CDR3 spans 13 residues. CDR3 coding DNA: TGTGCCAGTAGTATCGGGGTCGCCTATGGCTACACCTTC. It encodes CASSIGVAYGYTF.

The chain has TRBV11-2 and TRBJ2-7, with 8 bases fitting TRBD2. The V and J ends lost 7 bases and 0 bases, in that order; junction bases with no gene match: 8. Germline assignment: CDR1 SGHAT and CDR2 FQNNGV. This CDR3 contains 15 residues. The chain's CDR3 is CASTISGTSSYEQYF. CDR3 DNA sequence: TGTGCCAGCACCATTTCCGGGACTAGCTCCTACGAGCAGTACTTC.

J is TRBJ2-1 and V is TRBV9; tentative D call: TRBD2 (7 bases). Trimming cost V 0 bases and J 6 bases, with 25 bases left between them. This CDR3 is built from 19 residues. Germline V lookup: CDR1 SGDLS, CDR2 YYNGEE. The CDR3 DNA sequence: TGTGCCAGCAGCGTAGATGGCGGGGGTCACAGGGTCCCCCTCAATGAGCAGTTCTTC. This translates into CASSVDGGGHRVPLNEQFF.

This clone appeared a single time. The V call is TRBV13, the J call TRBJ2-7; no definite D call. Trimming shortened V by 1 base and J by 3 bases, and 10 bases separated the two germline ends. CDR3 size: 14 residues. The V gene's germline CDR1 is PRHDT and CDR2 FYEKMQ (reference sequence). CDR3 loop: CASSLAGKFYEQYF. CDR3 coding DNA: TGTGCCAGCAGCTTAGCTGGGAAGTTCTACGAGCAGTACTTC.

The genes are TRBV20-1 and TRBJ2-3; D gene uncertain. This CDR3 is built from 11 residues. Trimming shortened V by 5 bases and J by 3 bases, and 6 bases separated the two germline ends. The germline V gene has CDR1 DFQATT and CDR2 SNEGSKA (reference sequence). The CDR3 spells CSAERTDTQYF. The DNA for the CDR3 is TGCAGTGCTGAGAGGACAGATACGCAGTATTTT.

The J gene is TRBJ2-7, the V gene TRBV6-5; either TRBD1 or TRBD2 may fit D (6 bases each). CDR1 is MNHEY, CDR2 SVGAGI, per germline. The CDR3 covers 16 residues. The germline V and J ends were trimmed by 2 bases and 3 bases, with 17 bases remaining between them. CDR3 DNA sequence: TGTGCCAGCAGTTACCAGGGGTGGGGGGCTTACTACGAGCAGTACTTC. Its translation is CASSYQGWGAYYEQYF.

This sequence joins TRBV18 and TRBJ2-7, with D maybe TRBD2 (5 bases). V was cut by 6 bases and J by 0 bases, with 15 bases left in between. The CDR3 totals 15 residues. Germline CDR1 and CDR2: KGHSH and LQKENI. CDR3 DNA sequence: TGTGCCAGCTCCCCGGGCCCGGGGAGCTCCTACGAGCAGTACTTC. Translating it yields CASSPGPGSSYEQYF.

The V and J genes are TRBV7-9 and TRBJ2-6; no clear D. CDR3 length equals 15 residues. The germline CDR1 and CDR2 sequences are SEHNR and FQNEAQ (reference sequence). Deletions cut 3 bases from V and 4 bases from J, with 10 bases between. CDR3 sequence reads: CASSFPRTGANVLTF. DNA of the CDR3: TGTGCCAGCAGCTTCCCGCGGACCGGGGCCAACGTCCTGACTTTC.

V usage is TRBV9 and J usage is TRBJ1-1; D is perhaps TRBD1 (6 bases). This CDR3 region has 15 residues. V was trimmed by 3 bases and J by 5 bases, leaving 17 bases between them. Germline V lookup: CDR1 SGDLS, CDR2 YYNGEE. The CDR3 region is CASSGVGGRYTEAFF. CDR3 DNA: TGTGCCAGCAGCGGGGTTGGGGGGCGATATACTGAAGCTTTCTTT.

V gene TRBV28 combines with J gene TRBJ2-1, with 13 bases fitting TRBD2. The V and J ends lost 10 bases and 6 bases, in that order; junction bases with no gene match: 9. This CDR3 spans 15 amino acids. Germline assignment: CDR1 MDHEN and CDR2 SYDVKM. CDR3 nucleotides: TGTGCCACAAAACTAGCGGGAGGGCCTTTCAATGAGCAGTTCTTC. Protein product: CATKLAGGPFNEQFF. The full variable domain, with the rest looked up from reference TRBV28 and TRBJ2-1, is DVKVTQSSRYLVKRTGEKVFLECVQDMDHENMFWYRQDPGLGLRLIYFSYDVKMKEKGDIPEGYSVSREKKERFSLILESASTNQTSMYLCATKLAGGPFNEQFFGPGTRLTVL.

The CDR3 nucleotides read TGTGCCAGCGGCCTCCCTAGGGATGAGCAGTTCTTC. Protein sequence: CASGLPRDEQFF. This rearrangement joins TRBV7-3 to TRBJ2-1; D is uncertain. The V gene lost 8 bases and the J gene lost 8 bases, with 13 bases spanning the gap. The germline CDR1 and CDR2 sequences are SGHTA and FQGTGA. CDR3 length: 12 residues.

The CDR3, as DNA: TGCAGTGCTTTCCATCAGCCCCAGCATTTT. This sequence encodes CSAFHQPQHF. The chain uses TRBV20-1 and TRBJ1-5; D gene unclear. Germline loops: CDR1 DFQATT, CDR2 SNEGSKA (reference sequence). The CDR3 length is 10 residues. V was clipped by 5 bases and J by 5 bases, with 4 bases between them.

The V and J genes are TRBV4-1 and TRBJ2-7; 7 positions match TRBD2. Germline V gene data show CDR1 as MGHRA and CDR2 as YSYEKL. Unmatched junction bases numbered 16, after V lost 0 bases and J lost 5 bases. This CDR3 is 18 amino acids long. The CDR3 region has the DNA TGCGCCAGCAGCCAAGAAGGAGCTAGCGGCTTGGACGAACACGAGCAGTACTTC. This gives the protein CASSQEGASGLDEHEQYF.

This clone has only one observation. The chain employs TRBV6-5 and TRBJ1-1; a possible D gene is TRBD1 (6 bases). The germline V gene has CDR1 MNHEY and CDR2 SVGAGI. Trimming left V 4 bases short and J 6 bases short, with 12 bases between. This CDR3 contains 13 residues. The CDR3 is CASSSLQGAEAFF. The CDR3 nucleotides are TGTGCCAGCAGTTCACTACAGGGCGCTGAAGCTTTCTTT.

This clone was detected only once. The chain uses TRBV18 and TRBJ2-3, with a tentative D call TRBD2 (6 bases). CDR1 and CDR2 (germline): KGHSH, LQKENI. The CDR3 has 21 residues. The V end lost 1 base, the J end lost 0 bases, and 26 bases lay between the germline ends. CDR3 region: CASSPRRDSGRKKPSTDTQYF. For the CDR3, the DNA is TGTGCCAGCTCACCACGTCGGGATAGCGGCCGAAAAAAACCAAGCACAGATACGCAGTATTTT. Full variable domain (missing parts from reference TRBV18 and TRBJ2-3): NAGVMQNPRHLVRRRGQEARLRCSPMKGHSHVYWYRQLPEEGLKFMVYLQKENIIDESGMPKERFSAEFPKEGPSILRIQQVVRGDSAAYFCASSPRRDSGRKKPSTDTQYFGPGTRLTVL.

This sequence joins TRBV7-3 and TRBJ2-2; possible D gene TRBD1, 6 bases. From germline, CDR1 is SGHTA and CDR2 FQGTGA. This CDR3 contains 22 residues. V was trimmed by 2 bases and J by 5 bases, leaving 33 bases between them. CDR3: CASSLSGIMVLPGDPWTGELFF. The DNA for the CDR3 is TGTGCCAGCAGCTTATCGGGTATTATGGTGCTCCCAGGGGATCCTTGGACCGGGGAGCTGTTTTTT.

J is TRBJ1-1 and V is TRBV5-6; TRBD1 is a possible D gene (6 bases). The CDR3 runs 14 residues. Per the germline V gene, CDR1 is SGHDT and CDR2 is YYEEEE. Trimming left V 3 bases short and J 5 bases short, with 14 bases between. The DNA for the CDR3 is TGTGCCAGCAGCTGTGAACAGGGAATTACTGAAGCTTTCTTT. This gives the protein CASSCEQGITEAFF.

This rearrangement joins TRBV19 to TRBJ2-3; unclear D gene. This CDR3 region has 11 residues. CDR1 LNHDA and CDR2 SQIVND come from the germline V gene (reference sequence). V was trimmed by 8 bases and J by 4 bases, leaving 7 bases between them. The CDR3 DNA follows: TGTGCCAGTGGGTCCTCAGATACGCAGTATTTT. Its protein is CASGSSDTQYF.